This TCR beta chain was captured in a study of blood T cell repertoires in COVID-19. At the level of the study: The cDNA or gDNA used as material had been derived from T cells, B-cell-depleted T cells, or PBMCs.

Sequencing was performed with immunoSEQ multiplex PCR; in TCRdb, only in-frame clones are kept and a portion is missing. The data show fewer than 350,000 clones, about nine tenths seen once. Looked up from germline, CDR1 is KGHDR and CDR2 is SFDVKD. Trimming cost V 0 bases and J 2 bases, with 7 bases left between them. The CDR3 covers 15 residues. Living in roughly 23 US areas, the participants were between roughly 18 and 89 years of age. V usage is TRBV24-1 and J usage is TRBJ2-1, with a weak D call TRBD1 (5 bases). The sample taken for sequencing was PBMCs or T cells enriched from blood (not recorded which). This receptor was obtained from a woman in her twenties or thirties with acute COVID-19. CDR3 residues: CATSDLLGPYNEQFF. CDR3 in DNA: TGTGCCACCAGTGATTTGCTGGGGCCCTACAATGAGCAGTTCTTC.